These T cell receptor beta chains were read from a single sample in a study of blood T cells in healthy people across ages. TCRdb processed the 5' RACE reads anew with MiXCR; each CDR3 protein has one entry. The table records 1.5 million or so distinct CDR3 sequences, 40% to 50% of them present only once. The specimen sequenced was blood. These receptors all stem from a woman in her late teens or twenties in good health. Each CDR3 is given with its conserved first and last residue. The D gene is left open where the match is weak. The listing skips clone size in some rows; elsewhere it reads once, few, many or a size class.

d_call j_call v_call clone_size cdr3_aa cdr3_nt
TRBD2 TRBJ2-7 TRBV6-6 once CATERGVSYEQYF TGTGCCACAGAGCGGGGGGTCTCCTACGAGCAGTACTTC
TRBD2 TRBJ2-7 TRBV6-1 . CASRDTGTSDEQYF TGTGCCAGCAGGGATACCGGGACTAGCGACGAGCAGTACTTC
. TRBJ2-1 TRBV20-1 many CSARDPGARRGGNEQFF TGCAGTGCTAGAGATCCTGGAGCGAGGAGAGGGGGTAATGAGCAGTTCTTC
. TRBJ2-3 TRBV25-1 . CASSLWAGADTQYF TGTGCCAGCAGTCTCTGGGCTGGCGCAGATACGCAGTATTTT
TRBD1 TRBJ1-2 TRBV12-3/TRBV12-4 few CASRKDRAYGYTF TGTGCCAGCAGGAAGGACAGGGCCTATGGCTACACCTTC
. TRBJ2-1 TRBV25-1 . CASSARRGPYNEQFF TGTGCCAGCAGTGCGAGGAGGGGGCCTTACAATGAGCAGTTCTTC
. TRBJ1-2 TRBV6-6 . CASSETRRYTF TGTGCCAGCAGTGAGACCCGTCGCTACACCTTC
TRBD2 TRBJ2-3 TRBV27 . CASSFFVLAGGFMSDTQYF TGTGCCAGCAGTTTTTTTGTACTAGCGGGGGGATTCATGTCCGATACGCAGTATTTT
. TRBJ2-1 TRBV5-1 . CASSLEPGASSLGEQFF TGCGCCAGCAGCTTGGAGCCGGGGGCTAGCTCTCTAGGTGAGCAGTTCTTC
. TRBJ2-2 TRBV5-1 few CASSPRDTKTGELFF TGCGCCAGCAGCCCGCGGGACACCAAAACCGGGGAGCTGTTTTTT
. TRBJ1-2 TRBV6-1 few CASSESTGFGYTF TGTGCCAGCAGTGAAAGCACAGGGTTTGGCTACACCTTC
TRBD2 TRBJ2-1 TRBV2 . CASSEFSGVSYNEQFF TGTGCCAGCAGTGAATTTAGCGGGGTCTCCTACAATGAGCAGTTCTTC
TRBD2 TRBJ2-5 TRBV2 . CASGTSGVGTQYF TGTGCCAGCGGGACTAGCGGCGTAGGGACCCAGTACTTC
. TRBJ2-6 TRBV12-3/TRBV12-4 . CACRHQGTSGANVLTF TGTGCCTGCAGACATCAGGGTACCTCTGGGGCCAACGTCCTGACTTTC
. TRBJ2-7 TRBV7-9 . CASSSSGGSEQYF TGTGCCAGCAGCTCGTCGGGGGGCAGCGAGCAGTACTTC
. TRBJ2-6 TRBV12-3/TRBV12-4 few CASSLALGGANVLTF TGTGCCAGCAGTTTAGCGCTCGGTGGGGCCAACGTCCTGACTTTC
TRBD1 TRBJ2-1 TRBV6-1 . CASSTTGAPYNEQFF TGTGCCAGCAGCACCACAGGGGCCCCGTACAATGAGCAGTTCTTC
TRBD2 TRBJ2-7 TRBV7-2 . CASSTAAGASYEQYF TGTGCCAGCAGCACCGCGGCGGGAGCCTCCTACGAGCAGTACTTC
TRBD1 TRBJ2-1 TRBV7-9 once CASSPTGGAGNEQFF TGTGCCAGCAGCCCCACAGGGGGCGCGGGGAATGAGCAGTTCTTC
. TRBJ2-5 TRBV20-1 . CSARGPAGPQETQYF TGCAGTGCCAGGGGGCCAGCGGGACCCCAAGAGACCCAGTACTTC
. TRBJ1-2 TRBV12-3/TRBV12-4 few CASNQGSNYGYTF TGTGCCAGCAATCAGGGATCCAACTATGGCTACACCTTC
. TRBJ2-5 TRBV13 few CASSLRGGWETQYF TGTGCCAGCAGCTTACGGGGAGGCTGGGAGACCCAGTACTTC
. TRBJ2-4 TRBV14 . CASSPPLGPLYNEQYF TGTGCCAGCAGTCCCCCGCTGGGGCCCCTCTACAATGAGCAGTACTTC
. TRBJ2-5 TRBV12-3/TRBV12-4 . CASTPDRTQETQYF TGTGCCAGCACCCCGGACAGAACCCAAGAGACCCAGTACTTC
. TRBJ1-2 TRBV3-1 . CASSQSYGDGHGGYTF TGTGCCAGCAGCCAGTCATACGGGGACGGACATGGTGGCTACACCTTC
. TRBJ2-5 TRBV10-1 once CASSEGLPSYGQYF TGCGCCAGCAGTGAGGGACTCCCCAGCTACGGGCAGTACTTC
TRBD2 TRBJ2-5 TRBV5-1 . CASSLGGTSGDQETQYF TGCGCCAGCAGCTTGGGAGGGACTAGCGGGGACCAAGAGACCCAGTACTTC
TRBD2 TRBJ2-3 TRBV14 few CASSEVSGRASDTQYF TGTGCCAGCAGCGAGGTTAGCGGGAGGGCATCAGATACGCAGTATTTT
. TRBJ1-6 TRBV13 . CASNLQGSPLHF TGTGCCAGCAACCTACAGGGTTCACCCCTCCACTTT
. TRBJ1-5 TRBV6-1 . CASSASGGDWQPQHF TGTGCCAGCAGTGCATCGGGGGGCGACTGGCAGCCCCAGCATTTT
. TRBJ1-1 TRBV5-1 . CASSLGGPLINTEAFF TGCGCCAGCAGTTTGGGAGGTCCTCTGATTAACACTGAAGCTTTCTTT
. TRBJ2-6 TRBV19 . CASSLRVGNSGANVLTF TGTGCCAGTAGTCTCAGGGTGGGGAACTCTGGGGCCAACGTCCTGACTTTC
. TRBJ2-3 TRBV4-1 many CASSQTGSDTQYF TGCGCCAGCAGCCAAACAGGGTCCGATACGCAGTATTTT
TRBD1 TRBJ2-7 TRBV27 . CASSFSGTGLHEQYF TGTGCCAGCAGTTTTTCCGGGACAGGGCTCCACGAGCAGTACTTC
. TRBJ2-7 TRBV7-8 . CASSLGTVQSYEQYF TGTGCCAGCAGCTTAGGGACAGTGCAATCCTACGAGCAGTACTTC
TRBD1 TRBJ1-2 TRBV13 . CASSIFTGANGYTF TGTGCCAGCAGCATATTCACAGGGGCTAATGGCTACACCTTC
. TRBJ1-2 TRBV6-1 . CAGSLENGNYGYTF TGTGCCGGATCGCTGGAGAATGGGAACTATGGCTACACCTTC
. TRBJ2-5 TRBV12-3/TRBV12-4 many CASRLSIIETQYF TGTGCCAGCAGGCTCTCGATAATAGAGACCCAGTACTTC
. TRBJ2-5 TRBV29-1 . CSVEHAIQETQYF TGCAGCGTTGAGCACGCCATTCAAGAGACCCAGTACTTC
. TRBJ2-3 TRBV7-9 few CASSLAQRDTDTQYF TGTGCCAGCAGCTTAGCGCAAAGGGACACAGATACGCAGTATTTT
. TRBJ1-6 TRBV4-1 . CASSQERPGAGSPLHF TGCGCCAGCAGCCAAGAGCGGCCGGGGGCTGGTTCACCCCTCCACTTT
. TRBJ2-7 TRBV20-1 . CSARVSDRLYYEQYF TGCAGTGCTAGAGTCTCAGACAGGCTCTACTACGAGCAGTACTTC
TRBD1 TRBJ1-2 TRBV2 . CASSGQGHDGYTF TGTGCCAGCAGTGGACAGGGCCACGATGGCTACACCTTC
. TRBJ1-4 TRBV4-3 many CASSQDWDSSANEKLFF TGCGCCAGCAGCCAAGACTGGGACTCGTCCGCTAATGAAAAACTGTTTTTT
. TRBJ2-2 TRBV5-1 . CASSLQQNTGELFF TGCGCCAGCAGCTTGCAGCAAAACACCGGGGAGCTGTTTTTT
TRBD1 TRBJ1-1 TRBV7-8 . CASSVGLRDREAFF TGTGCCAGCAGCGTAGGATTGCGGGACAGGGAAGCTTTCTTT
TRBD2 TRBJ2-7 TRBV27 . CASSISGLAGSYEQYF TGTGCCAGCAGTATCTCGGGACTAGCGGGGAGCTACGAGCAGTACTTC
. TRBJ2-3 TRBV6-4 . CASSEKPGGISLSTDTQYF TGTGCCAGCAGTGAAAAACCAGGGGGGATCTCGCTAAGCACAGATACGCAGTATTTT
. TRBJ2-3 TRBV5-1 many CASSLGLSADTQYF TGCGCCAGCAGCTTGGGACTTTCCGCAGATACGCAGTATTTT
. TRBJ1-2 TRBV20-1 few CSAGAGNDGYTF TGCAGTGCAGGGGCTGGAAACGATGGCTACACCTTC
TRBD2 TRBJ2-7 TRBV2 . CASRETSGDEQYF TGTGCCAGCAGAGAGACTAGCGGCGACGAGCAGTACTTC
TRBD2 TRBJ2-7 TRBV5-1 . CASRAGAYSSYEQYF TGCGCCAGCAGGGCGGGAGCGTACAGCTCCTACGAGCAGTACTTC
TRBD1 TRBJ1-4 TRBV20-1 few CSAVRARGQDEKLFF TGCAGTGCTGTCCGCGCCCGGGGACAGGATGAAAAACTGTTTTTT
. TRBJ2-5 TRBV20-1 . CSARAPWETQYF TGCAGTGCTAGAGCCCCCTGGGAGACCCAGTACTTC
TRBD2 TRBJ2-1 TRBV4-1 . CASSVAGPIDEQFF TGCGCCAGCAGCGTAGCGGGGCCCATCGATGAGCAGTTCTTC